Sequencing of this T cell receptor beta chain was carried out in a study of T cells in women clearing cervical HPV infection. Looking at the study overall: Controls gave blood once infection was undetectable; cases at lesion identification. Whole-study results and caveats: It is unknown whether associations predate infection; no effector/memory or HPV-specific sorting.

immunoSEQ multiplex PCR used an average of around 1,100 ng genomic DNA. Produced via immunoSEQ multiplex PCR; TCRdb's table is partial and in-frame only. The sample includes approximately 32,000 clones. Points on this clone: As yet, its antigen is unknown. The read gets to within 3 residues of the CDR3 end, and the germline J gene fills in the rest.

Germline-derived CDR1 and CDR2 are SNHLY and FYNNEI. The CDR3 covers 18 residues. The V and J ends lost 5 bases and 2 bases respectively, with 19 bases between them. Sequences were obtained from blood buffy coat. This TCR came from a woman between 18 and 75 years old with a cervical HPV16 infection that either progressed to CIN3+ or cleared (not recorded which). This chain connects TRBV2 to TRBJ1-6; D might be TRBD1 (6 bases). The CDR3 reads CASSIQGGPGTYNSPLHF. Partial CDR3 DNA: TGTGCCAGCAGTATACAGGGTGGCCCAGGGACCTATAATTCACCC.